The clone carrying this T cell receptor (beta chain) was found a few times. What it binds is unknown. The V gene's germline CDR1 is SGHTA and CDR2 FQGNSA. CDR3 size: 14 residues. V was trimmed by 2 bases and J by 8 bases, leaving 15 bases between them. The assay was immunoSEQ multiplex PCR, and TCRdb's table has in-frame clones only and misses some. The profile shows tens of thousands of clones, under 75% of them singletons. The data derive from a study of radiotherapy plus CTLA-4 blockade in lung cancer. Study overall: Objective responses arose in approximately 20% of patients, and around 30% experienced disease control. Study-level results: Once radiotherapy plus ipilimumab had been given, TCR clones derived from tumor expanded in blood.

This sequence joins TRBV7-2 and TRBJ1-1, with D perhaps TRBD1 (6 bases). The sequence derives from a human donor with non-small cell lung cancer whose response to radiotherapy plus ipilimumab could not be evaluated. The starting material was peripheral blood, obtained from a patient treated with radiotherapy plus ipilimumab. The CDR3 loop reads CASSLTRTVREAFF. The CDR3 DNA sequence: TGTGCCAGCAGCTTAACCCGGACAGTAAGGGAAGCTTTCTTT.